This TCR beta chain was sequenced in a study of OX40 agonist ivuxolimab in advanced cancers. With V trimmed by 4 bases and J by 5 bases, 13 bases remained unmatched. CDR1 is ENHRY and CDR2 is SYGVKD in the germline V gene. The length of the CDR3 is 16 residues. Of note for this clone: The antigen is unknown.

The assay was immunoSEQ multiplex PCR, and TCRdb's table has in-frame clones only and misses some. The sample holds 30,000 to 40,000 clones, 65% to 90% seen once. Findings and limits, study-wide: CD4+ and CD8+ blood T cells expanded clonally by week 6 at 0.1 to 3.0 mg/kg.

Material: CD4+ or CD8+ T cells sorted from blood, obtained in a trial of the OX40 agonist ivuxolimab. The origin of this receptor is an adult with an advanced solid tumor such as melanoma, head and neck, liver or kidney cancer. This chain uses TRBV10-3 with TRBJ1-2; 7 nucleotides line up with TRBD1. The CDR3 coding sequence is TGTGCCATCAGTGGGCTCACTACAGGGGCGAATTATGGCTACACCTTC. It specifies CAISGLTTGANYGYTF.